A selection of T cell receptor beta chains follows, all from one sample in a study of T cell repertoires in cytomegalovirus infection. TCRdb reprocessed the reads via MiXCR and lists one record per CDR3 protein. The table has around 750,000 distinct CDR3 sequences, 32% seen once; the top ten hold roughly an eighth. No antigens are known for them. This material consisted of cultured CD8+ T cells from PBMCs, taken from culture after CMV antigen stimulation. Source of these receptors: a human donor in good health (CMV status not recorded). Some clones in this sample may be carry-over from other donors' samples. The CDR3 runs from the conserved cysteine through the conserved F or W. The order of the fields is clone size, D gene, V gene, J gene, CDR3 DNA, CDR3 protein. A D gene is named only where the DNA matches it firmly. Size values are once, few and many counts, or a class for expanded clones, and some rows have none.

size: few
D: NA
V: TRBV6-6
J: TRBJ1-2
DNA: TGTGCCAGCAGTTACCCGGAGGACACGTACTATGGCTACACCTTC
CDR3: CASSYPEDTYYGYTF

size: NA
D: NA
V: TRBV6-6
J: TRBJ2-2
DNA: TGTGCCAGCAGTTACTCGGCCAGGGGAACCGGGGAGCTGTTTTTT
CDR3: CASSYSARGTGELFF

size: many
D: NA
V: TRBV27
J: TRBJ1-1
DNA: TGTGCCAGCAGTTTATTTCAGAACACTGAAGCTTTCTTT
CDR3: CASSLFQNTEAFF

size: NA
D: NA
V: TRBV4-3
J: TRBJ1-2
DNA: TGCGCCAGCAGCCAGCATGGATCGGGAATCGATGGCTACACCTTC
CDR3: CASSQHGSGIDGYTF

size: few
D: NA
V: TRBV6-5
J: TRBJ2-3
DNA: TGTGCCAGCACCCCGGGCGGAGGGCGAAGGGATACGCAGTATTTT
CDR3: CASTPGGGRRDTQYF

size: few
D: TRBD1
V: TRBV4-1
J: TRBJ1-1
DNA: TGCGCCAGCAGCCAAGAGACAGGGCGAAATGAAGCTTTCTTT
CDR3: CASSQETGRNEAFF

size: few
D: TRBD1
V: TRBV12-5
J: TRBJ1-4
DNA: TGTGCTAGTGGTTTGTGGACAGGGGCAACTAATGAAAAACTGTTTTTT
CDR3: CASGLWTGATNEKLFF

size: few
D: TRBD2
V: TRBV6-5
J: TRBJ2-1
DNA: TGTGCCAGCAGTTACTCGGCTAGCGGGGGAGGTAATGAGCAGTTCTTC
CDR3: CASSYSASGGGNEQFF

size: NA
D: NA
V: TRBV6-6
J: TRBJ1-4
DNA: TGTGCCAGCAGTTACTCGATGGGCGGTGAAAAACTGTTTTTT
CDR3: CASSYSMGGEKLFF

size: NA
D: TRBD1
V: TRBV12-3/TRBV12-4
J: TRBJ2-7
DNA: TGTGCCAGCAGTTTAGCCGGGACAGGGGGTTTATACGAGCAGTACTTC
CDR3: CASSLAGTGGLYEQYF

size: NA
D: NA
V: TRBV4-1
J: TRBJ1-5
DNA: TGCGCCAGCAGCCAAGACAGGGTGGGGCAGCCCCAGCATTTT
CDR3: CASSQDRVGQPQHF

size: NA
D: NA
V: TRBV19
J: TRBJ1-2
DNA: TGTGCCAGTAGTACCCGACAGTATGGCTACACCTTC
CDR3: CASSTRQYGYTF

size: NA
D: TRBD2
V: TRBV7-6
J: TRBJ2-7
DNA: TGTGTCAGCAGCGGGAGGTCCTACGAGCAGTACTTC
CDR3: CVSSGRSYEQYF

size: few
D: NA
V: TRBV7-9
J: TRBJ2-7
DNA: TGTGCCAGCAGCCCCCCAGGGGACTACTCCTACGAGCAGTACTTC
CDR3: CASSPPGDYSYEQYF

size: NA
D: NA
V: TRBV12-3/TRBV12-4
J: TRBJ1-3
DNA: TGTGCCAGCAGTTTTGAGGGAATACCAGACGCCATATATTTT
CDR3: CASSFEGIPDAIYF

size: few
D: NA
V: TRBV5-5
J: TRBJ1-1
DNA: TGTGCCAGCAGCCACAAGCCCAGACAGGCAAACACTGAAGCTTTCTTT
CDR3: CASSHKPRQANTEAFF

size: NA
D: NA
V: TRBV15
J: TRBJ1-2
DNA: TGTGCCACCAGCAGAAACCGCGACAGAAACTATGGCTACACCTTC
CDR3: CATSRNRDRNYGYTF

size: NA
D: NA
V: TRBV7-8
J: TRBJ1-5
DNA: TGTGCCAGCAGCTTAGCGAACAGGCAATCGGGGCAGCCCCAGCATTTT
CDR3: CASSLANRQSGQPQHF

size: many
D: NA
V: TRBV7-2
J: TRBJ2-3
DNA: TGTGCCAGCAGCTTAGCAGACCGAAGCACAGATACGCAGTATTTT
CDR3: CASSLADRSTDTQYF

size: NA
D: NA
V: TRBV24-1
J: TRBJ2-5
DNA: TGTGCCACCAGTGATTGGGGCAGGGAAGAGACCCAGTACTTC
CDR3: CATSDWGREETQYF

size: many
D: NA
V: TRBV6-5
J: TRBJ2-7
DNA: TGTGCCAGCAGCCTGGGACGGCTCTACGAGCAGTACTTC
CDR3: CASSLGRLYEQYF

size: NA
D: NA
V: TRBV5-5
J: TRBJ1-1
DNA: TGTGCCAGCAGCAGATTTATGGGCACTGAAGCTTTCTTT
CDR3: CASSRFMGTEAFF

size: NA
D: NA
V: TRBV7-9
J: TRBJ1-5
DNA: TGTGCCAGCAGCCAGGGACGGTATAGCAATCAGCCCCAGCATTTT
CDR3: CASSQGRYSNQPQHF

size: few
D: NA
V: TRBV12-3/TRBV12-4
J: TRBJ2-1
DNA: TGTGCCAGCAGAAGGACACCCTACAATGAGCAGTTCTTC
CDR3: CASRRTPYNEQFF

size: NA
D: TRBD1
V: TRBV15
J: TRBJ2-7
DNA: TGTGCCACCAGCCCTCAATCCGGGACAGGAGCCTACGAGCAGTACTTC
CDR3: CATSPQSGTGAYEQYF

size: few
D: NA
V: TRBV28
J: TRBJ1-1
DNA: TGTGCCAGCAGTTTACGGGGTCCTATAGTGAAGACTGAAGCTTTCTTT
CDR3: CASSLRGPIVKTEAFF

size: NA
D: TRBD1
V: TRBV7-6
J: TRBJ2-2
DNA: TGTGCCAGCAGCTCCTCGACAGGGTTCGGGGAGCTGTTTTTT
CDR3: CASSSSTGFGELFF

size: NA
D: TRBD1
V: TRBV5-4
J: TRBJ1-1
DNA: TGTGCCAGCAGCACACCGGACAGGGGTTGGGGGAACACTGAAGCTTTCTTT
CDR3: CASSTPDRGWGNTEAFF

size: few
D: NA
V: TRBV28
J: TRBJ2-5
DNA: TGTGCCAGCAGTTTAACTCCGAAAGAGACCCAGTACTTC
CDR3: CASSLTPKETQYF

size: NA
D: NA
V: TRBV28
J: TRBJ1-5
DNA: TGTGCCAGCAGCCAACAGGACAATCAGCCCCAGCATTTT
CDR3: CASSQQDNQPQHF

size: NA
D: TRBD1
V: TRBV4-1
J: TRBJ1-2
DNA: TGCGCCAGCAGCCAAGAGGGGACAGGGGCGGGTTATGGCTACACCTTC
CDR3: CASSQEGTGAGYGYTF

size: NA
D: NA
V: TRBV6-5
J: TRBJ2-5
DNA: TGTGCCAGCAGTTATAGTATAGCGGCGAAAGAGACCCAGTACTTC
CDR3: CASSYSIAAKETQYF

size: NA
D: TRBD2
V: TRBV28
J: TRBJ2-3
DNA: TGTGCCAGCAGTTGGAGCGGGGGGATCACAGATACGCAGTATTTT
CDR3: CASSWSGGITDTQYF